Below are 27 T cell receptor beta chains sequenced from a single sample in a study of blood T cell repertoires in COVID-19. Produced via immunoSEQ multiplex PCR; TCRdb's table is partial and in-frame only. The sample lists approximately 210,000 clones; around 80% were seen once. Material: peripheral blood. These receptors were taken from a man aged 50-60 years with active or convalescent COVID-19.

The chain is built from TRBV11-2 and TRBJ2-1, with D possibly TRBD1 on 6 matching bases. The V end was cut by 7 bases, the J end by 2 bases, with 15 bases between. The V gene's germline CDR1 is SGHAT and CDR2 FQNNGV. This CDR3 comprises 15 residues. DNA for the CDR3: TGTGCCAGCACCGTGGGGGCAGGGACCTACAATGAGCAGTTCTTC. Its translation: CASTVGAGTYNEQFF.

The chain couples TRBV5-7 to TRBJ1-3, with TRBD1 identical over 8 bases. TRBV5-7 is marked as an open reading frame, function uncertain. This CDR3 has 16 amino acids. Germline trimming cut 1 base from V and 4 bases from J; bases unmatched to any gene: 7. This chain's CDR3 is CASSLPQGAWGNTIYF. CDR3 in DNA: TGTGCCAGCAGCTTGCCTCAGGGGGCGTGGGGAAACACCATATATTTT.

The V gene is TRBV27, the J gene TRBJ2-1; 7 bases match TRBD2. V shed 7 bases, J shed 6 bases, and the junction held 12 bases outside the gene matches. The CDR3 consists of 15 residues. Germline values: CDR1 MNHEY, CDR2 SMNVEV (reference sequence). The CDR3 coding sequence is TGTGCCAGCACTTCTCGCGGGAGTAGGAGCAATGAGCAGTTCTTC. The encoded protein is CASTSRGSRSNEQFF.

The chain recombines TRBV30 with TRBJ2-7, with 15 bases aligning to TRBD2. V was clipped by 3 bases and J by 4 bases; unmatched bases: 7. Germline V gene sequence: CDR1 GTSNPN, CDR2 SVGIG (reference sequence). The CDR3 runs 16 residues. CDR3 amino acids: CAWSAGLAGGWYEQYF. In DNA form, the CDR3 reads TGTGCCTGGAGCGCGGGACTAGCGGGAGGATGGTACGAGCAGTACTTC.

At least ten counts were recorded for this clone. This chain joins TRBV6-1 and TRBJ2-1; TRBD2 aligns across 11 bases. The CDR3 loop spans 17 amino acids. V lost 4 bases to trimming and J lost 9 bases; unmatched junction nucleotides: 14. Germline V gene sequence: CDR1 MNHNS, CDR2 SASEGT. The CDR3 DNA reads as TGTGCCAGCAGTGCTGGCTTTAGGGTTAGCGGGAGGGGTGAGCAGTTCTTC. Translating gives CASSAGFRVSGRGEQFF.

The chain is built from TRBV27 and TRBJ2-3; no reliable D call. The germline gives CDR1 MNHEY, CDR2 SMNVEV (reference sequence). This CDR3 is 15 amino acids long. Trimming removed 4 bases at V and 2 bases at J, with 13 bases between. CDR3 sequence reads: CASSYSSSYTDTQYF. In nucleotides, the CDR3 is TGTGCCAGCAGTTATAGCAGCTCCTACACAGATACGCAGTATTTT.

The chain links TRBV6-5 to TRBJ2-5, with TRBD2 matching over 11 bases. V lost 5 bases, J lost 4 bases, and 6 bases stayed unmatched. Germline loops: CDR1 MNHEY, CDR2 SVGAGI. This CDR3 is built from 15 residues. The CDR3 sequence: CASSQLAGVAETQYF. CDR3 in DNA: TGTGCCAGCAGTCAACTAGCGGGAGTTGCAGAGACCCAGTACTTC.

The rearrangement links TRBV19 to TRBJ1-2; TRBD1 matches 8 bases. Germline values: CDR1 LNHDA, CDR2 SQIVND (reference sequence). Losses at the gene ends were 7 bases for V and 6 bases for J; bases not matched to a gene: 7. The CDR3 has 13 amino acids. The DNA of the CDR3 is TGTGCCAGTACCCGGACAGGGACGAATGGCTACACCTTC. Translating it yields CASTRTGTNGYTF.

The chain couples TRBV11-2 to TRBJ2-5, with 9 bases matching TRBD2. The germline CDR1 and CDR2 sequences are SGHAT and FQNNGV. The CDR3 loop spans 16 amino acids. V dropped 7 bases and J dropped 0; count of bases not matched to a gene: 9. CDR3 sequence reads: CASTVSGGTYQETQYF. CDR3 DNA sequence: TGTGCCAGCACCGTAAGCGGGGGGACGTACCAAGAGACCCAGTACTTC.

The rearrangement uses TRBV19 and TRBJ2-2; TRBD1 matches at 8 bases. This CDR3 has 15 amino acids. With V trimmed by 7 bases and J by 7 bases, 11 bases remained unmatched. Germline CDR1 and CDR2: LNHDA and SQIVND (reference sequence). CDR3 in amino acids: CASTRQGAFDGELFF. Here the CDR3 DNA reads TGTGCCAGTACGAGGCAGGGGGCGTTTGACGGGGAGCTGTTTTTT.

The chain carries TRBV27 and TRBJ2-7; TRBD2 might be the D (6 bases). Germline loops: CDR1 MNHEY, CDR2 SMNVEV (reference sequence). Trimming cost V 1 base and J 3 bases, with 13 bases left between them. The length of the CDR3 is 15 residues. CDR3 DNA sequence: TGTGCCAGCAGTTTATTCGCGGGATTAAGCTACGAGCAGTACTTC. The encoded protein is CASSLFAGLSYEQYF.

The V and J genes are TRBV28 and TRBJ1-4; D call uncertain. The CDR3 extends over 15 amino acids. The V and J ends lost 6 bases and 7 bases respectively, with 18 bases between them. Germline CDR1 is MDHEN and CDR2 is SYDVKM. The CDR3 protein is CASSLESGRGEKLFF. In nucleotides, the CDR3 is TGTGCCAGCAGCCTAGAATCCGGACGGGGTGAAAAACTGTTTTTT.

This clone was found a few times. The J gene is TRBJ1-2, the V gene TRBV27; the match to TRBD1 covers 12 bases. V lost 3 bases, J lost 8 bases, and 7 bases stayed unmatched. There are 15 residues in the CDR3. Looked up from germline, CDR1 is MNHEY and CDR2 is SMNVEV (reference sequence). CDR3 sequence: CASSLGQGAKDGYTF. The CDR3 DNA reads as TGTGCCAGCAGTTTGGGACAGGGGGCGAAGGACGGCTACACCTTC.

This clone was counted between two and nine times. This chain links TRBV27 with TRBJ1-1, with a tentative D call TRBD1 (5 bases). There are 15 residues in the CDR3. The germline V and J ends were trimmed by 7 bases and 0 bases, with 15 bases remaining between them. CDR1 and CDR2 from the germline V gene are MNHEY and SMNVEV (reference sequence). CDR3 DNA sequence: TGTGCCAGCATCCCTTGGGGGGGGATGAACACTGAAGCTTTCTTT. Its translation is CASIPWGGMNTEAFF.

Written as DNA, the CDR3 is TGTGCCAGCAGTTTGACCGGGACAACCCTGGGCTACACCTTC. Amino acid sequence: CASSLTGTTLGYTF. V is TRBV28 and J is TRBJ1-2; D may be TRBD1 (6 bases). Germline assignment: CDR1 MDHEN and CDR2 SYDVKM. This CDR3 is 14 amino acids long. The V end was cut by 3 bases, the J end by 8 bases, with 16 bases between.

The chain joins TRBV6-5 to TRBJ1-5; D is perhaps TRBD1 (5 bases). V lost 6 bases and J 4 bases, leaving 16 bases between the germline ends. The CDR3 loop spans 15 amino acids. CDR1 MNHEY and CDR2 SVGAGI come from the germline V gene. The CDR3 spells CASSTSGSINQPQHF. CDR3 sequence (DNA): TGTGCCAGCAGCACCTCAGGGTCGATAAATCAGCCCCAGCATTTT.

The chain is built from TRBV30 and TRBJ1-4, with D possibly being TRBD1 (5 bases). The germline V and J ends were trimmed by 5 bases and 4 bases, with 14 bases remaining between them. Germline V gene sequence: CDR1 GTSNPN, CDR2 SVGIG (reference sequence). There are 14 residues in the CDR3. For the CDR3, the DNA is TGTGCCTGGGCCCAGGGTCCTAATAATGAAAAACTGTTTTTT. This sequence encodes CAWAQGPNNEKLFF.

The chain is built from TRBV6-5 and TRBJ2-1, with D perhaps TRBD1 (6 bases). CDR1 MNHEY and CDR2 SVGAGI come from the germline V gene. The CDR3 totals 15 residues. Trimming shortened V by 6 bases and J by 4 bases, and 16 bases separated the two germline ends. The CDR3 reads CASSLDSPFYNEQFF. CDR3 in DNA: TGTGCCAGCAGCCTGGACAGCCCTTTTTACAATGAGCAGTTCTTC.

This chain connects TRBV28 to TRBJ1-5; TRBD1 is a possible D gene (6 bases). The CDR3 length is 15 residues. The V end lost 5 bases, the J end lost 3 bases, and 14 bases lay between the germline ends. Germline assignment: CDR1 MDHEN and CDR2 SYDVKM. CDR3 region: CASSDGQIYNQPQHF. CDR3 in DNA: TGTGCCAGCAGTGATGGACAGATCTACAATCAGCCCCAGCATTTT.

J is TRBJ2-4 and V is TRBV6-5; 8 nucleotides align to TRBD1. Trimming took 6 bases from V and 9 from J; bases not matched to a gene: 7. This CDR3 is built from 13 residues. Germline assignment: CDR1 MNHEY and CDR2 SVGAGI. CDR3 in amino acids: CASSDRGGGIQYF. CDR3 nucleotides: TGTGCCAGCAGCGACAGGGGAGGAGGCATTCAGTACTTC.

This rearrangement joins TRBV7-3 to TRBJ2-7; TRBD2 matches 7 bases. The CDR3 has 15 residues. CDR1 and CDR2 from the germline V gene are SGHTA and FQGTGA. V shed 0 bases, J shed 0 bases, and the junction held 2 bases outside the gene matches. The CDR3 is CASSLTWGGSYEQYF. CDR3 nucleotides: TGTGCCAGCAGCTTAACTTGGGGGGGCTCCTACGAGCAGTACTTC. Supplemented by reference TRBV7-3 and TRBJ2-7, the full variable domain reads GAGVSQTPSNKVTEKGKYVELRCDPISGHTALYWYRQSLGQGPEFLIYFQGTGAADDSGLPNDRFFAVRPEGSVSTLKIQRTERGDSAVYLCASSLTWGGSYEQYFGPGTRLTVT.

This chain uses TRBV29-1 with TRBJ1-2; TRBD1 aligns across 8 bases. CDR3 length: 16 amino acids. Germline V gene data show CDR1 as SQVTM and CDR2 as ANQGSEA. The junction had 14 bases not matched to a gene; V was cut back by 6 bases and J by 2 bases. Here the CDR3 reads CSVRRPGGSGNYGYTF. The CDR3 bases are TGCAGCGTCCGTCGGCCAGGGGGCTCGGGAAACTATGGCTACACCTTC.

The chain couples TRBV30 to TRBJ1-2; D is unresolved. The CDR3 runs to 13 residues. Germline V gene sequence: CDR1 GTSNPN, CDR2 SVGIG (reference sequence). V was cut by 2 bases and J by 7 bases, with 14 bases left in between. CDR3 protein: CAWSTALLRGYTF. The CDR3 bases are TGTGCCTGGAGTACGGCCTTACTACGTGGCTACACCTTC.

The V gene is TRBV27, the J gene TRBJ1-1, with a tentative D call TRBD1 (5 bases). Germline CDR1 is MNHEY and CDR2 is SMNVEV (reference sequence). Trimming cost V 8 bases and J 0 bases, with 13 bases left between them. This CDR3 is built from 14 residues. CDR3 protein: CASDPDSMNTEAFF. The DNA for the CDR3 is TGTGCCAGCGACCCTGACAGCATGAACACTGAAGCTTTCTTT.

This clone was observed once. The chain links TRBV6-1 to TRBJ1-1, with a weak D call TRBD1 (6 bases). CDR1 is MNHNS, CDR2 SASEGT, per germline. The CDR3 loop spans 13 amino acids. The germline V and J ends were trimmed by 9 bases and 0 bases, with 11 bases remaining between them. CDR3 sequence reads: CASTRGLNTEAFF. In DNA form, the CDR3 reads TGTGCCAGTACCAGGGGCCTGAACACTGAAGCTTTCTTT.

This clone was observed a handful of times. V and J are TRBV10-2 and TRBJ2-5; D not certain. This CDR3 is built from 12 residues. V shed 3 bases and J shed 7 bases, with 9 bases lying between them. The germline gives CDR1 WSHSY, CDR2 SAAADI. This CDR3 reads CASSEGAGTQYF. CDR3 bases: TGCGCCAGCAGTGAAGGTGCAGGGACCCAGTACTTC.

The chain employs TRBV3-1 (or the pseudogene TRBV3-2) and TRBJ2-1; 12 bases are shared with TRBD2. Per germline, CDR1 LGHDT and CDR2 YNNKEL (reference sequence). The ends lost 3 bases at V and 2 bases at J; junction bases unmatched: 5. CDR3 length equals 17 residues. CDR3 DNA sequence: TGTGCCAGCAGCCACCCTAGCGGGAGGGCCGCCTACAATGAGCAGTTCTTC. Its translation is CASSHPSGRAAYNEQFF.